Reported below is one TCR beta chain. This sample is part of a study of blood T cells in healthy people across ages. The germline CDR1 and CDR2 sequences are SGHRS and YFSETQ. V was cut by 2 bases and J by 13 bases, with 19 bases left in between. CDR3 size: 14 residues. Sample-barcoded 5' priming and a J-beta primer mix drove a second PCR of 7 to 11 cycles. A single record per CDR3 protein comes from TCRdb applying MiXCR to the 5' RACE reads. This table has some 640,000 distinct CDR3 sequences, approximately 50% appearing once. The origin of this receptor is a woman in her fifties or sixties in good health. This chain connects TRBV5-1 to TRBJ2-4; D possibly matches TRBD1 or TRBD2 (5 bases each). The specimen was blood. The CDR3 sequence is CASSLTTDLGEQYF. CDR3 DNA: TGCGCCAGCAGCTTAACCACGGACCTAGGGGAGCAGTACTTC.